The sequence of this T cell receptor beta chain was determined in a study of OX40 agonist ivuxolimab in advanced cancers. About the investigation overall: Ivuxolimab was a fully human IgG2 agonistic monoclonal antibody targeting the costimulatory receptor OX40 (CD134). Partial responses occurred in three dose-escalation patients: two with cutaneous melanoma and one with hepatocellular carcinoma. Peripheral TCRbeta sequencing aimed to test whether ivuxolimab altered TCR sequence diversity and caused clonal T-cell expansion. The paper describes the monotherapy dose-escalation part (N of about 50 patients) of the phase I trial of ivuxolimab. Patients were allowed to have had prior anti-PD-1, anti-PD-L1 or anti-CTLA-4 therapy, and roughly two fifths of the dose-escalation patients had been treated with checkpoint inhibitors. A male proportion of under 85% and a mean age of roughly 58 years, ranging from about 23 to 79, were recorded for the dose-escalation cohort. Of the approximately 54 patients in dose escalation, around 20 had hepatocellular carcinoma, some 15 had melanoma, 9 had renal cell carcinoma and 9 had head and neck cancer. Intravenous ivuxolimab was administered to patients every 2 weeks at six dose levels: 0.01, 0.1, 0.3, 1.5, 3 and 10 mg/kg.

Here is what the overall study found, with its caveats: At doses from 0.1 to 3.0 mg/kg, clonal expansion was seen in both CD4+ and CD8+ blood T cells between baseline and week 6. The antigen specificity of the clonally expanded peripheral T cells was not determined. After ivuxolimab, expanded clones were on average more numerous among CD8+ T cells than among CD4+ T cells. Low levels of normalized T-cell clonal expansion were also shown by some nonresponding patients. In partial responders in the 0.1-3.0 mg/kg groups, normalized peripheral clonal expansion was found to be among the lowest, especially among CD8+ T cells.

For sequencing of the TCRbeta CDR3 region, genomic DNA was extracted from the sorted cells. The immunoSEQ Assay was used to sequence the TCRbeta CDR3 regions. TCRdb retrieved this table from immuneACCESS and kept in-frame rearrangements only. Not all clones are present; in checked studies, unresolved V genes account for under half, and no reason is known for the remainder. The sample records 70,000 to 80,000 clones, around nine tenths of which are singletons. The ten largest clones add up to roughly 0.9% of the sample. Patients with a history of autoimmune disease or receiving systemic immunosuppression were excluded from the trial. Peripheral blood for TCR sequencing was drawn from every dose cohort at baseline, at cycle 4 day 1 and at cycle 7 day 1. The samples were taken from a phase I, first-in-human, multicenter, open-label dose-escalation trial of ivuxolimab. Adults with locally advanced or metastatic melanoma, renal cell, hepatocellular, or head and neck squamous cell carcinoma were enrolled in the trial. CD4+ and CD8+ T cells were sorted separately from peripheral blood before TCR sequencing.

The CDR3, from cysteine to phenylalanine, totals 14 residues. The retained sequence is limited to the CDR3, 42 bases, with the frame set at the first base. Trimming takes 1 base from V and 3 bases from J, and the germline ends sit 10 bases apart. Reading the germline V gene gives CDR1 MNHNS and CDR2 SASEGT. As regards this clone: Its antigen remains unidentified. Per-nucleotide qualities are absent, and no much larger clonotype sits a single base away.

The source is an adult with an advanced solid tumor such as melanoma, head and neck, liver or kidney cancer. The rearrangement joined TRBV6-1 to TRBJ2-7; the D gene is possibly TRBD1 or TRBD2, with 5 bases matching each. The specimen was CD4+ or CD8+ T cells sorted from blood, collected in a trial of the OX40 agonist ivuxolimab. The DNA reads TGTGCCAGCAGTGAAGGGGACCGACTCTACGAGCAGTACTTC. Translated, it gives CASSEGDRLYEQYF.